The rows below give T cell receptor beta chains drawn from one sample of a study of blood T cell repertoires in COVID-19. The method was immunoSEQ multiplex PCR; TCRdb's version includes in-frame clones alone and lacks a portion of them. There are under 250,000 clones in the sample; 85% occur only once, and around 5.5% lies in the top ten. Source material: peripheral blood. These receptor sequences come from a man aged 50-59 years with COVID-19, enrolled during active disease. The CDR3 runs from the conserved cysteine through the conserved F or W. A D gene is named only where the DNA matches it firmly. A row's size may be missing; if present it is once, few, many or a size class.

D	V	size	J	DNA	CDR3
-	TRBV2	-	TRBJ1-5	TGTGCCAGCTGTCAGGGGCGAAATCAGCCCCAGCATTTT	CASCQGRNQPQHF
-	TRBV28	-	TRBJ1-5	TGTGCCAGCAGTTTGGACAGATTTTATAGCAATCAGCCCCAGCATTTT	CASSLDRFYSNQPQHF
TRBD2	TRBV28	-	TRBJ2-7	TGTGCCAGCAGTTTATTCCTTCTGGGGGAGGGCGAGCAGTACTTC	CASSLFLLGEGEQYF
-	TRBV11-1	-	TRBJ1-6	TGTGCCAGCAGCTTAGCAGGGTCTAGCTCACCCCTCCACTTT	CASSLAGSSSPLHF
TRBD1	TRBV4-1	few	TRBJ2-2	TGCGCCAGCAGCCAAGTTGGGACAGGGTCCGGGGAGCTGTTTTTT	CASSQVGTGSGELFF
TRBD1	TRBV7-3	-	TRBJ2-3	TGTGCCAGCAGCAAGGACAGGTACACAGATACGCAGTATTTT	CASSKDRYTDTQYF
TRBD1	TRBV4-3	-	TRBJ2-1	TGCGCCAGCAGTCAGGGGGCAGTTTCAAACAATGAGCAGTTCTTC	CASSQGAVSNNEQFF
-	TRBV5-8	-	TRBJ2-5	TGTGCCAGCAGCTCCCGGGGACAAGAGACCCAGTACTTC	CASSSRGQETQYF
TRBD1	TRBV9	once	TRBJ2-2	TGTGCCAGCAGCGTAGGTACAGGGGGCGAAACCGGGGAGCTGTTTTTT	CASSVGTGGETGELFF
TRBD2	TRBV7-2	-	TRBJ2-7	TGTGCCAGCAGCGCGGGACTAGGGAGCGAGCAGTACTTC	CASSAGLGSEQYF
-	TRBV28	-	TRBJ1-2	TGTGCCAGTCAACGGGAGGGAGCCTATGGCTACACCTTC	CASQREGAYGYTF
-	TRBV11-3	-	TRBJ2-3	TGTGCCAGCAGCTTGGACAGAGGCACAGATACGCAGTATTTT	CASSLDRGTDTQYF
-	TRBV19	once	TRBJ1-3	TGTGCCGGCAGCCGAGGGGGAGCTGGAAACACCATATATTTT	CAGSRGGAGNTIYF
-	TRBV25-1	-	TRBJ2-5	TGTGCCAGCAGTGATCCCAGGGGGGCTGGGGAGACCCAGTACTTC	CASSDPRGAGETQYF
-	TRBV5-1	-	TRBJ1-1	TGCGCCAGCAGCTTTGGAGACACTGAAGCTTTCTTT	CASSFGDTEAFF
-	TRBV29-1	-	TRBJ1-1	TGCAGCGTGAGAGGAGAGAGGGCGAACACTGAAGCTTTCTTT	CSVRGERANTEAFF
-	TRBV7-2	-	TRBJ1-1	TGTGCCAGCAGCTTAGCTAGGGGTGCGAACACTGAAGCTTTCTTT	CASSLARGANTEAFF
-	TRBV6-6	-	TRBJ1-5	TGTGCCAGCAACCAGCGGAGTATCAATCAGCCCCAGCATTTT	CASNQRSINQPQHF
TRBD1	TRBV9	-	TRBJ1-3	TGTGCCAGCAGGGGCGGGACAGGGGCTGGAAACACCATATATTTT	CASRGGTGAGNTIYF
-	TRBV7-9	-	TRBJ2-5	TGTGCCAGCAGCTTATTTTGGGGCGGCGACCAAGAGACCCAGTACTTC	CASSLFWGGDQETQYF
-	TRBV4-2	-	TRBJ2-5	TGTGCCAGCAGCCGAGCCCCCGGGGGGCAGGGAGAGACCCAGTACTTC	CASSRAPGGQGETQYF
TRBD2	TRBV10-3	-	TRBJ2-3	TGTGCCATCAGCACTAGCGTTTCTGGCACAGATACGCAGTATTTT	CAISTSVSGTDTQYF
-	TRBV3-1/TRBV3-2	once	TRBJ1-2	TGTGCCAGCAGCCAAGATCAAGGGGGAACTAACTATGGCTACACCTTC	CASSQDQGGTNYGYTF
TRBD1	TRBV18	-	TRBJ2-7	TGTGCCAGCTCACCACACAGGGGAGCTGACTACGAGCAGTACTTC	CASSPHRGADYEQYF
-	TRBV9	-	TRBJ2-1	TGTGCCAGCAGCTCCACCGGGAATGAGCAGTTCTTC	CASSSTGNEQFF
-	TRBV2	-	TRBJ2-5	TGTGCCAGCAGTGAAGGATGGGGGGGCAGAGAGACCCAGTACTTC	CASSEGWGGRETQYF
-	TRBV6-5	-	TRBJ2-5	TGTGCCAGCAGTACATTGCTCAGGGAGACCCAGTACTTC	CASSTLLRETQYF
TRBD1	TRBV2	-	TRBJ2-5	TGTGCCAGCAGACGCAGGACAGGGGGCATGGGAGAGACCCAGTACTTC	CASRRRTGGMGETQYF
-	TRBV5-4	-	TRBJ2-5	TGTGCCAGCAGCTCACGGGGAAGGGAGCAAGAGACCCAGTACTTC	CASSSRGREQETQYF
TRBD2	TRBV11-2	-	TRBJ2-3	TGTGCCAGCAGCTTAGGGGCTAGCGGGAGCACAGATACGCAGTATTTT	CASSLGASGSTDTQYF
-	TRBV9	-	TRBJ1-2	TGTGCCAGCACCCTAGATCCCCGGGGAAACTATGGCTACACCTTC	CASTLDPRGNYGYTF
TRBD1	TRBV2	-	TRBJ2-3	TGTGCCAGCAGTGACAACAGGGGGCTGGCAGATACGCAGTATTTT	CASSDNRGLADTQYF
TRBD2	TRBV6-1	-	TRBJ2-1	TGTGCCAGCAGTGAACAAGCGGGGGGCCGAAGCTCCTACAATGAGCAGTTCTTC	CASSEQAGGRSSYNEQFF
TRBD1	TRBV5-5	-	TRBJ2-7	TGTGCCAGCAGCTTGGCCAGGGGGCGACTCGACGAGCAGTACTTC	CASSLARGRLDEQYF
-	TRBV27	once	TRBJ2-6	TGTGCCAGCAGTTCCCCTATCTCTGGGGCCAACGTCCTGACTTTC	CASSSPISGANVLTF
-	TRBV6-5	once	TRBJ2-7	TGTGCCAGCAACTCCCTATACGAGCAGTACTTC	CASNSLYEQYF
TRBD1	TRBV19	once	TRBJ1-3	TGTGCCAGTAGTACCGACAGGGACTCTGGAAACACCATATATTTT	CASSTDRDSGNTIYF
-	TRBV7-2	-	TRBJ2-3	TGTGCCAGCAGCTTAGAAGATACTTTCCTAGGATACGATACGCAGTATTTT	CASSLEDTFLGYDTQYF
-	TRBV7-8	few	TRBJ1-6	TGTGCCAGCAGCTTATGGGGGGGCAGGAATTCACCCCTCCACTTT	CASSLWGGRNSPLHF